The rows below give T cell receptor beta chains drawn from one sample of a study of early T cells in non-severe SARS-CoV-2 infection. TCRdb processed the 5' RACE reads anew with MiXCR; each CDR3 protein has one entry. The sample lists more than 90,000 distinct CDR3 sequences; approximately 9.9% were seen once. Sample: whole blood. These TCRs come from an adult who was a healthcare worker with PCR-confirmed SARS-CoV-2 infection or an uninfected control (not recorded which). The CDR3 runs from the conserved cysteine through the conserved F or W. A D gene is named only where the DNA matches it firmly. Expanded clones get a size class; other rows say once, few or many, or leave the size out.

>TRBJ1-2|TRBV12-3/TRBV12-4|many|-
CASTPSSGGQGYTF
TGTGCCAGCACCCCTAGCTCGGGGGGGCAGGGCTACACCTTC
>TRBJ2-3|TRBV6-6|-|-
CASSYGGNTDTQYF
TGTGCCAGCAGTTACGGCGGCAACACAGATACGCAGTATTTT
>TRBJ2-5|TRBV18|-|-
CASSPEEWYKETQYF
TGTGCCAGCTCACCCGAAGAATGGTACAAAGAGACCCAGTACTTC
>TRBJ2-1|TRBV10-2|-|TRBD1
CASRPGQGASGEQFF
TGCGCCAGCAGGCCGGGACAGGGGGCTTCTGGTGAGCAGTTCTTC
>TRBJ2-2|TRBV20-1|many|-
CSARSGIRTGELFF
TGCAGTGCTAGGAGTGGGATTAGGACCGGGGAGCTGTTTTTT
>TRBJ1-2|TRBV2|many|-
CASSEGRDPGYTF
TGTGCCAGCAGTGAGGGCAGGGACCCTGGCTACACCTTC
>TRBJ2-1|TRBV30|once|TRBD2
CALGGASGRAPAVSSYNEQFF
TGTGCCCTCGGGGGGGCTAGCGGGAGGGCCCCCGCGGTAAGCTCCTACAATGAGCAGTTCTTC
>TRBJ2-3|TRBV5-6|many|TRBD2
CASSLLSGGINTDTQYF
TGTGCCAGCAGCTTACTAAGCGGGGGAATAAACACAGATACGCAGTATTTT
>TRBJ1-1|TRBV27|few|-
CASTSGGVNTEAFF
TGTGCCAGCACTTCAGGAGGGGTGAACACTGAAGCTTTCTTT
>TRBJ1-1|TRBV7-3|-|-
CASSAAGAVTEAFF
TGTGCCAGCAGCGCAGCAGGGGCGGTTACTGAAGCTTTCTTT
>TRBJ2-1|TRBV5-1|few|-
CASSLALEEQFF
TGCGCCAGCAGCTTGGCGTTGGAGGAGCAGTTCTTC
>TRBJ2-1|TRBV7-3|few|-
CASSLGGTLGNEQFF
TGTGCCAGCAGCTTAGGGGGCACCCTCGGAAATGAGCAGTTCTTC
>TRBJ2-3|TRBV2|few|TRBD2
CASRGGARTDTQYF
TGTGCCAGCCGCGGGGGGGCCCGCACAGATACGCAGTATTTT
>TRBJ1-1|TRBV19|many|-
CASRGIWNTEAFF
TGTGCCAGTAGGGGAATATGGAACACTGAAGCTTTCTTT
>TRBJ2-7|TRBV7-9|few|TRBD1
CASSLRGPDEQYF
TGTGCCAGCAGCTTAAGGGGGCCGGACGAGCAGTACTTC
>TRBJ1-4|TRBV7-9|few|-
CASRASDRFNEKLFF
TGTGCCAGCAGAGCATCGGACAGATTTAATGAAAAACTGTTTTTT
>TRBJ2-5|TRBV3-1|-|-
CASSQRAEETQYF
TGTGCCAGCAGCCAAAGAGCGGAAGAGACCCAGTACTTC
>TRBJ1-6|TRBV24-1|-|-
CATSDFGLGCYNSPLHF
TGTGCCACCAGTGATTTTGGGCTAGGGTGTTACAATTCACCCCTCCACTTT
>TRBJ2-5|TRBV14|-|TRBD1
CASSLWTGGRETQYF
TGTGCCAGCAGCCTTTGGACAGGGGGTAGGGAGACCCAGTACTTC
>TRBJ2-5|TRBV12-3/TRBV12-4|few|TRBD2
CASSLGGAETQYF
TGTGCCAGCAGTTTGGGAGGGGCAGAGACCCAGTACTTC
>TRBJ2-7|TRBV28|-|TRBD1
CASSPDRGRRDEQYF
TGTGCCAGCAGTCCTGACAGGGGACGAAGGGACGAGCAGTACTTC
>TRBJ1-4|TRBV4-1|few|-
CASSQWLATNEKLFF
TGCGCCAGCAGCCAATGGCTTGCAACTAATGAAAAACTGTTTTTT
>TRBJ2-7|TRBV7-9|-|-
CASSLGRGIYEQYF
TGTGCCAGCAGCTTAGGACGAGGGATTTACGAGCAGTACTTC
>TRBJ2-3|TRBV6-6|few|-
CASSYSKGGATTDTQYF
TGTGCCAGCAGTTACTCGAAAGGGGGGGCGACGACAGATACGCAGTATTTT
>TRBJ1-1|TRBV29-1|few|-
CSVAVTKGQGSTEAFF
TGCAGCGTGGCCGTCACAAAAGGCCAGGGGAGCACTGAAGCTTTCTTT
>TRBJ2-1|TRBV20-1|-|-
CSASLGGHYEQFF
TGCAGTGCTAGCCTAGGGGGACACTATGAGCAGTTCTTC
>TRBJ2-4|TRBV18|few|-
CASSQRAMGGIAKNIQYF
TGTGCCAGCTCACAACGAGCCATGGGGGGCATAGCCAAAAACATTCAGTACTTC
>TRBJ1-1|TRBV28|-|-
CASRRSTGNTEAFF
TGTGCCAGCAGGCGGTCAACGGGGAACACTGAAGCTTTCTTT
>TRBJ1-2|TRBV5-1|many|-
CASSLRQRDGYTF
TGCGCCAGCAGCTTGCGGCAGAGGGATGGCTACACCTTC
>TRBJ1-5|TRBV12-3/TRBV12-4|many|-
CASSQTGAQHF
TGTGCCAGCAGCCAAACGGGGGCCCAGCATTTT
>TRBJ2-2|TRBV20-1|-|-
CSAAPAGTSTGELFF
TGCAGTGCTGCACCCGCCGGGACCTCCACCGGGGAGCTGTTTTTT
>TRBJ1-1|TRBV14|-|-
CASSQVNTEAFF
TGTGCCAGCAGCCAAGTGAACACTGAAGCTTTCTTT
>TRBJ1-1|TRBV30|few|-
CAWSKGYTEAFF
TGTGCCTGGAGTAAGGGTTACACTGAAGCTTTCTTT
>TRBJ2-1|TRBV7-7|-|-
CASSLYGLHPYNEQFF
TGTGCCAGCAGCCTATATGGGCTCCACCCTTACAATGAGCAGTTCTTC
>TRBJ2-5|TRBV6-6|few|TRBD2
CASTLAGGQETQYF
TGTGCCAGCACTCTAGCGGGAGGCCAAGAGACCCAGTACTTC
>TRBJ1-5|TRBV7-9|many|-
CASSLEGHGQPQHF
TGTGCCAGCAGCTTAGAAGGACACGGGCAGCCCCAGCATTTT
>TRBJ2-7|TRBV28|few|-
CASTEWGEYEQYF
TGTGCCAGCACCGAATGGGGGGAATACGAGCAGTACTTC
>TRBJ1-2|TRBV6-6|-|-
CASTGTAYGYTF
TGTGCCAGCACCGGCACGGCCTATGGCTACACCTTC
>TRBJ1-1|TRBV3-1|-|-
CASSQELTEGLKDTEAFF
TGTGCCAGCAGCCAAGAATTGACAGAAGGACTTAAGGACACTGAAGCTTTCTTT
>TRBJ2-1|TRBV6-6|-|TRBD2
CASSAGGRLNEQFF
TGTGCCAGCAGCGCGGGGGGGCGGTTAAATGAGCAGTTCTTC
>TRBJ2-3|TRBV15|many|-
CATSIGSTQYF
TGTGCCACCAGCATTGGGTCTACGCAGTATTTT
>TRBJ2-7|TRBV7-9|-|-
CASSPLGGPIDYEQYF
TGTGCCAGCAGCCCGTTAGGGGGGCCTATTGACTACGAGCAGTACTTC
>TRBJ1-2|TRBV24-1|-|-
CATSAGDLYGYTF
TGTGCCACCAGTGCAGGAGACCTTTATGGCTACACCTTC
>TRBJ1-1|TRBV18|many|-
CASSPGDTEAFF
TGTGCCAGCTCACCAGGGGACACTGAAGCTTTCTTT
>TRBJ2-1|TRBV20-1|many|TRBD2
CSARSRVLAPGNEQFF
TGCAGTGCTAGATCTCGAGTACTAGCGCCGGGGAATGAGCAGTTCTTC
>TRBJ2-7|TRBV6-5|many|TRBD1
CASSSPGTGDEQYF
TGTGCCAGCAGTTCACCGGGGACAGGGGACGAGCAGTACTTC
>TRBJ1-3|TRBV6-1|many|-
CASTRQSSGNTIYF
TGTGCCAGCACTAGACAGAGCTCTGGAAACACCATATATTTT
>TRBJ2-3|TRBV29-1|few|TRBD2
CSVAERGRTDTQYF
TGCAGCGTTGCGGAGCGGGGCCGCACAGATACGCAGTATTTT
>TRBJ1-6|TRBV18|-|-
CASSPPGRSSYNSPLHF
TGTGCCAGCTCACCACCAGGACGGAGCTCCTATAATTCACCCCTCCACTTT
>TRBJ1-2|TRBV20-1|few|-
CSTQGRTQWGYTF
TGCAGTACCCAGGGGAGAACGCAGTGGGGCTACACCTTC
>TRBJ1-6|TRBV6-5|-|-
CASSTGTAYNSPLHF
TGTGCCAGCAGTACCGGGACTGCCTATAATTCACCCCTCCACTTT
>TRBJ2-3|TRBV12-3/TRBV12-4|few|TRBD2
CASRLAGGQADTQYF
TGTGCCAGCAGGCTAGCGGGAGGGCAGGCAGATACGCAGTATTTT
>TRBJ2-3|TRBV20-1|many|-
CSARGGSIDTQYF
TGCAGTGCTAGAGGAGGGAGTATCGATACGCAGTATTTT
>TRBJ2-1|TRBV7-2|-|-
CASSSRGGTYNEQFF
TGTGCCAGCAGCTCCCGAGGGGGGACCTACAATGAGCAGTTCTTC
>TRBJ2-7|TRBV28|-|TRBD2
CASSPSFSGRSSYEQYF
TGTGCCAGCAGTCCATCGTTTAGCGGGCGCAGCTCCTACGAGCAGTACTTC
>TRBJ1-2|TRBV3-1|-|TRBD1
CASSRQGEGGYTF
TGTGCCAGCAGCCGACAGGGAGAAGGCGGCTACACCTTC
>TRBJ2-7|TRBV4-1|many|TRBD1
CASSARTGGDYEQYF
TGCGCCAGCAGCGCCCGGACAGGGGGCGATTACGAGCAGTACTTC
>TRBJ1-1|TRBV12-3/TRBV12-4|many|-
CASSLRPILLTKTEAFF
TGTGCCAGCAGTCTACGACCCATCCTGCTAACAAAGACTGAAGCTTTCTTT
>TRBJ1-2|TRBV29-1|many|TRBD1
CSVETGPSGYGYTF
TGCAGCGTGGAGACAGGGCCCAGTGGCTATGGCTACACCTTC
>TRBJ2-4|TRBV6-5|few|-
CASRRTHGGNIQYF
TGTGCCAGCAGGAGGACTCACGGCGGAAACATTCAGTACTTC